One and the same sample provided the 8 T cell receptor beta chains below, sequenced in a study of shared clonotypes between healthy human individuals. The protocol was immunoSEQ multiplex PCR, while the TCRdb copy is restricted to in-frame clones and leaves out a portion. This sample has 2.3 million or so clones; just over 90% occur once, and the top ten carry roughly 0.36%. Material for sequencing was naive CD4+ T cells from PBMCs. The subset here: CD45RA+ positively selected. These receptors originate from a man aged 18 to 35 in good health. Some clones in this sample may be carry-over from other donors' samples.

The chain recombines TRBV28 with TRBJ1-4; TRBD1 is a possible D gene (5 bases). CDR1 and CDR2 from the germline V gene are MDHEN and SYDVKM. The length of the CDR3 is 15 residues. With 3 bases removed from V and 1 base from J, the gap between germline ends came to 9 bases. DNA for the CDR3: TGTGCCAGCAGTTTTTTGGGGGTAACTAATGAAAAACTGTTTTTT. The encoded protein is CASSFLGVTNEKLFF.

The CDR3 nucleotides read TGTGCCAGCAAACGACAGAAAGAGGCGGGGGGCTACACCTTC. Its translation: CASKRQKEAGGYTF. This chain links TRBV6-1 with TRBJ1-2; a weak D match, TRBD1 (5 bases). Between the trimmed V and J ends, which lost 7 bases and 8 bases, there was a span of 20 bases. The CDR3 has 14 residues. Germline V gives CDR1 MNHNS, CDR2 SASEGT.

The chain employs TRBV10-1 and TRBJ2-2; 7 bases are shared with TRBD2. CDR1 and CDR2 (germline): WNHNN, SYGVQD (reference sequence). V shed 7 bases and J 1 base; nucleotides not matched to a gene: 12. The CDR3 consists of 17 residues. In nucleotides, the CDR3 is TGCGCCAGCACCACGCCCGGTGGCGGGAGGAACACCGGGGAGCTGTTTTTT. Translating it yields CASTTPGGGRNTGELFF.

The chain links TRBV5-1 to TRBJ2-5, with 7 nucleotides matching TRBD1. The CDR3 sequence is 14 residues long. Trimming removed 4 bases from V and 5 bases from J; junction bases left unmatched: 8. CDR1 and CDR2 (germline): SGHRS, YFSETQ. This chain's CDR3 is CASSTTGYGETQYF. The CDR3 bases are TGCGCCAGCAGCACGACAGGGTATGGGGAGACCCAGTACTTC.

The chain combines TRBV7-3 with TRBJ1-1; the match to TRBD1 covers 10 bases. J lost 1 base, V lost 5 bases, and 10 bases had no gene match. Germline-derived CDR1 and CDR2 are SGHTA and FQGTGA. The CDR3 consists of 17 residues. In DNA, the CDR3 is TGTGCCAGCAGCGCAACGGGACAGGGGTCGGGGAACACTGAAGCTTTCTTT. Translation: CASSATGQGSGNTEAFF.

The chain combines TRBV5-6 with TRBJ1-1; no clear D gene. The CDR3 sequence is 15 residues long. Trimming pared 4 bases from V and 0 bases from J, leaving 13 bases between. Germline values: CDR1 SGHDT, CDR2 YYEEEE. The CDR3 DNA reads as TGTGCCAGCAGCGACCTGGACCGCATGAACACTGAAGCTTTCTTT. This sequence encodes CASSDLDRMNTEAFF.

CDR3 DNA sequence: TGTGCCAGCAGTTCCGGGACCGGAGGCTATGGCTACACCTTC. Translating it yields CASSSGTGGYGYTF. This chain joins TRBV2 and TRBJ1-2; a weak D match, TRBD1 (5 bases). V lost 5 bases and J 4 bases, leaving 14 bases between the germline ends. Germline CDR1 and CDR2: SNHLY and FYNNEI. CDR3 size: 14 residues. The variable domain in full, completed from reference TRBV2 and TRBJ1-2, reads EPEVTQTPSHQVTQMGQEVILRCVPISNHLYFYWYRQILGQKVEFLVSFYNNEISEKSEIFDDQFSVERPDGSNFTLKIRSTKLEDSAMYFCASSSGTGGYGYTFGSGTRLTVV.

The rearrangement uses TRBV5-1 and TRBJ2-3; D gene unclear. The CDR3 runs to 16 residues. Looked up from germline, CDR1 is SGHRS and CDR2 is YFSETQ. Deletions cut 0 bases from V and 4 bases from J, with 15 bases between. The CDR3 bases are TGCGCCAGCAGCTTGGAGGCGCTCGCATCGGCAGATACGCAGTATTTT. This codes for CASSLEALASADTQYF.